These 7 T cell receptor beta chains were sequenced from one sample in a study of CD8 T cells in Susac syndrome. An amount of RNA that ranged from roughly 0.45 to 1 ug was reverse transcribed with random hexamers. TCRdb fed the immunoSEQ multiplex PCR reads into MiXCR, producing one record per CDR3 protein. The data show about 200,000 distinct CDR3 sequences, 95% seen once. Sequences were obtained from CD4+ T cells from PBMCs. The receptors were gathered from a human donor with multiple sclerosis.

The gene calls are TRBV3-1 and TRBJ2-5; TRBD2 agrees at 15 bases. Trimming took 4 bases from V and 4 from J; bases not matched to a gene: 4. The CDR3 contains 16 residues. Germline V lookup: CDR1 LGHDT, CDR2 YNNKEL (reference sequence). The DNA of the CDR3 is TGTGCCAGCAGCCGGACTAGCGGGGGGGTCGGAGAGACCCAGTACTTC. Encoded protein: CASSRTSGGVGETQYF.

V usage is TRBV4-1 and J usage is TRBJ1-1, with D possibly matching TRBD1 (5 bases). The CDR3 runs to 16 residues. V was shortened by 1 base and J by 4 bases, with 16 bases between the two germline ends. Germline V gives CDR1 MGHRA, CDR2 YSYEKL. The CDR3 is CASSQAGSRVGTEAFF. The CDR3 region has the DNA TGCGCCAGCAGCCAAGCAGGATCCAGGGTCGGCACTGAAGCTTTCTTT.

The V gene is TRBV7-2, the J gene TRBJ2-5; 9 nucleotides align to TRBD2. Trimming at V came to 8 bases and at J to 7 bases, leaving 11 bases not matched to a gene. This CDR3 region has 14 residues. Germline V lookup: CDR1 SGHTA, CDR2 FQGNSA. The CDR3 reads CASASGAGVGTQYF. CDR3 in DNA: TGTGCCAGCGCTAGCGGGGCGGGAGTAGGGACCCAGTACTTC.

This sequence joins TRBV28 and TRBJ1-2, with D unclear. The CDR3 runs 15 residues. The germline V gene encodes CDR1 MDHEN and CDR2 SYDVKM. V dropped 1 base and J dropped 2 bases, with 11 bases sitting between them. DNA for the CDR3: TGTGCCAGCAGTTTATCCCCGCCAGGAAACTATGGCTACACCTTC. Its translation is CASSLSPPGNYGYTF.

The genes are TRBV29-1 and TRBJ2-1; 8 positions agree with TRBD2. The J segment lost 3 bases and the V segment lost 7 bases, leaving 8 bases of the junction unmatched. This CDR3 is 14 amino acids long. Looked up from germline, CDR1 is SQVTM and CDR2 is ANQGSEA. CDR3 sequence reads: CSADVGLGYNEQFF. DNA of the CDR3: TGCAGCGCAGACGTGGGACTAGGCTACAATGAGCAGTTCTTC.

V and J are TRBV29-1 and TRBJ2-1; TRBD1 aligns across 12 bases. CDR3 size: 14 residues. The germline V gene encodes CDR1 SQVTM and CDR2 ANQGSEA. J was trimmed by 9 bases and V by 4 bases; bases with no gene match: 7. The CDR3 here is CSVVGTGGMGEQFF. CDR3 bases: TGCAGCGTTGTTGGGACAGGGGGCATGGGTGAGCAGTTCTTC.

The gene calls are TRBV29-1 and TRBJ1-2; 7 bases align to TRBD1. CDR1 is SQVTM, CDR2 ANQGSEA, per germline. The CDR3 totals 15 residues. Trimming at V came to 5 bases and at J to 9 bases, leaving 18 bases not matched to a gene. The DNA for the CDR3 is TGCAGCGTTTCTCGGCTGACGAGACCAGGGGGGAGCTACACCTTC. Encoded protein: CSVSRLTRPGGSYTF.